This TCR beta chain was documented in a study of blood T cell repertoires in COVID-19. Method: immunoSEQ multiplex PCR; TCRdb's copy keeps in-frame clones and lacks some. The sample has 250,000 or so clones; about 87% are singletons. The CDR3 contains 16 residues. Trimming pared 3 bases from V and 4 bases from J, leaving 18 bases between. CDR1 is LGHNA, CDR2 YSLEER, per germline. This clone was observed a few times. The sequence derives from a woman younger than 45 with acute COVID-19. The rearrangement links TRBV4-3 to TRBJ1-1; D unresolved. Sequencing input: PBMCs or T cells enriched from blood (not recorded which). CDR3 amino acids: CASSHPGLSVPTEAFF. The CDR3 DNA reads TGCGCCAGCAGCCATCCTGGACTATCAGTCCCCACTGAAGCTTTCTTT.